The present TCR beta chain was sequenced within a study of early T cells in non-severe SARS-CoV-2 infection. On the study more broadly: The authors sequenced bulk RNA from unsorted whole blood, leaving chains unpaired. Study results and limitations: The study's VDJdb matching favored anti-spike CD8 responses and missed private and CD4 specificities.

CDR1 is SGHVS, CDR2 FQNEAQ, per germline. This CDR3 region has 16 residues. Trimming removed 1 base at V and 5 bases at J, with 17 bases between. The table lists this clonotype with many counts. The target antigen is unknown. Individually, cDNA molecules had unique molecular identifiers attached to them. One entry per CDR3 protein, called by TCRdb with MiXCR from the 5' RACE reads. There are about 71,000 distinct CDR3 sequences in the sample; 14% occur only once, and approximately 4% lies in the top ten. Sequencing was performed on whole blood, taken at baseline. This chain joins TRBV7-8 and TRBJ1-2, with a weak D call TRBD1 (6 bases). This TCR was recovered from an adult who was a healthcare worker with PCR-confirmed SARS-CoV-2 infection or an uninfected control (not recorded which). The CDR3 region is CASSLVKGTPVYGYTF. The DNA of the CDR3 is TGTGCCAGCAGCTTAGTTAAAGGGACACCAGTTTATGGCTACACCTTC. Full variable domain (rest looked up from reference TRBV7-8 and TRBJ1-2): GAGVSQSPRYKVAKRGQDVALRCDPISGHVSLFWYQQALGQGPEFLTYFQNEAQLDKSGLPSDRFFAERPEGSVSTLKIQRTQQEDSAVYLCASSLVKGTPVYGYTFGSGTRLTVV.